This TCR beta chain is drawn from a study of Graves' ophthalmopathy and Graves' hyperthyroidism. Findings of the study overall: Stable hyperthyroidism and ophthalmopathy were told apart by a 13-signature model, which achieved 87.88% sensitivity and just over 80% specificity.

V trimming: 7 bases; J trimming: 5 bases; junction bases outside the gene matches: 7. Germline CDR1 is LNHDA and CDR2 is SQIVND (reference sequence). This CDR3 comprises 14 residues. Amplified TCR beta CDR3 regions were obtained using RNA transcripts as template. HTBI primers primed a first-round RT-PCR, and a second-round multiplex PCR followed. TCRdb reanalysed the multiplex PCR reads using MiXCR and keeps one entry per CDR3 protein. The sample has approximately 160,000 distinct CDR3 sequences, 30% to 45% seen once. This clonotype showed up many times. Its specificity is not known. Thyroid ultrasound, orbital computed tomography, TRAb, serum thyroxine and clinical symptoms formed the basis of diagnosis.

Material for sequencing was peripheral blood. This clonotype was sampled from a woman aged 40-49 years with Graves' ophthalmopathy. The chain joins TRBV19 to TRBJ1-2; TRBD1 matches 10 bases. In DNA form, the CDR3 reads TGTGCCAGTAATACCGGGACAGGGGAATATGGCTACACCTTC. Its translation is CASNTGTGEYGYTF.